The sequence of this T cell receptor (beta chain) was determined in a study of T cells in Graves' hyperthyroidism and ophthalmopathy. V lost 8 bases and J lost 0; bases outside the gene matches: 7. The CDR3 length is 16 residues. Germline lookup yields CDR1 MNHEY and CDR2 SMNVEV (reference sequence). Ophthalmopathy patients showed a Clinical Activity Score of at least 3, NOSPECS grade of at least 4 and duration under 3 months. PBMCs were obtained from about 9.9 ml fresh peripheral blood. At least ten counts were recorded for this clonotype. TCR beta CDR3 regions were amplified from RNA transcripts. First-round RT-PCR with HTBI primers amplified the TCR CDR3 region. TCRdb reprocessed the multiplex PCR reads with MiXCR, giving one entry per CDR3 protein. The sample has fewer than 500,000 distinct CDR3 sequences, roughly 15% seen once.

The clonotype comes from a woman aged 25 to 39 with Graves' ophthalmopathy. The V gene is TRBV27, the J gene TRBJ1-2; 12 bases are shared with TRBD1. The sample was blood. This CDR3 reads CASGEGQGATNYGYTF. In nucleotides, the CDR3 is TGTGCCAGCGGCGAGGGACAGGGGGCGACTAACTATGGCTACACCTTC.